Listed below are T cell receptor beta chains from one sample, sequenced in a study of T cell repertoires in cytomegalovirus infection. These receptors have no identified antigens. TCRdb passed the reads through MiXCR, listing each CDR3 protein once. The table shows around 100,000 distinct CDR3 sequences, with 9.5% to 13% occurring only once. Sequencing was carried out using PBMCs, sequenced either directly or after in vitro stimulation (not recorded which). The receptors shown here come from a human donor in good health (CMV status not recorded). Some clones in this sample may be carry-over from other donors' samples. CDR3s include the opening cysteine and the closing phenylalanine or tryptophan. The D gene is left open where the match is weak. Clone sizes are given selectively: once, few, many, or a class where the clone is expanded.

abundance,v_gene,d_gene,j_gene,CDR3nt,CDR3aa
few,TRBV6-6,TRBD2,TRBJ2-1,TGTGCCAGCATTACCGGGACTAGCGGGTCTAATGAGCAGTTCTTC,CASITGTSGSNEQFF
many,TRBV7-2,NA,TRBJ2-7,TGTGCCAGCAGCCAACGGGCCCTCTACGAGCAGTACTTC,CASSQRALYEQYF
many,TRBV6-2/TRBV6-3,NA,TRBJ2-1,TGTGCCAGCAGTTCTTATCAGTACAATGAGCAGTTCTTC,CASSSYQYNEQFF
many,TRBV6-5,NA,TRBJ2-2,TGTGCCAGCAGTTATGACGGGAACACCGGGGAGCTGTTTTTT,CASSYDGNTGELFF
many,TRBV7-2,NA,TRBJ2-4,TGTGCCAGCAGCCTGAGGGGGAGGGAGGGCTTATGGGCCAAAAACATTCAGTACTTC,CASSLRGREGLWAKNIQYF
few,TRBV5-4,NA,TRBJ2-1,TGTGCCAGCAGCTTGCAGGACTACATGGCCCATGAGCAGTTCTTC,CASSLQDYMAHEQFF
few,TRBV7-2,NA,TRBJ2-2,TGTGCCAGCAGCCCCCATCGCGGGTCGGGCACCGGGGAGCTGTTTTTT,CASSPHRGSGTGELFF
NA,TRBV5-1,TRBD1,TRBJ2-5,TGCGCCAGCAGTACGGGACAGACACCAAGAGATACCCAGTACTTC,CASSTGQTPRDTQYF
many,TRBV27,NA,TRBJ2-3,TGTGCCAGCAGTCCCCTCGACTCACTAAGCACAGATACGCAGTATTTT,CASSPLDSLSTDTQYF
few,TRBV7-6,NA,TRBJ2-5,TGTGCCAGCAGCTTAGGGGCTAGAACCCTACCTGTGCTCAAACAAGAGACCCAGTACTTC,CASSLGARTLPVLKQETQYF
many,TRBV7-9,TRBD1,TRBJ1-1,TGTGCCAGCAGCGCCCAGGGGGCAGGCAACACTGAAGCTTTCTTT,CASSAQGAGNTEAFF
many,TRBV6-5,TRBD2,TRBJ2-2,TGTGCCAGCAGTTACCTGACTAGCGGGAGACCCGGGGAGCTGTTTTTT,CASSYLTSGRPGELFF